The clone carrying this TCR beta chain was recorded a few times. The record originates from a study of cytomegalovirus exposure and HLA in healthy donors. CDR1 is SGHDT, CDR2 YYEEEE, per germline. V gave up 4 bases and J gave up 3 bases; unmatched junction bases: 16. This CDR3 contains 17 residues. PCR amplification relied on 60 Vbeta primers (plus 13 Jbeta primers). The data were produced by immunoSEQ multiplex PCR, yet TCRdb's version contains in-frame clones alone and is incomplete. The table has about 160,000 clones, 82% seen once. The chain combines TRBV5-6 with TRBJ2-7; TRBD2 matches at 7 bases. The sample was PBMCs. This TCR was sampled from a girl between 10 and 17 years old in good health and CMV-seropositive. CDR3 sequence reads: CASSPFYRRESVYEQYF. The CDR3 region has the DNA TGTGCCAGCAGCCCTTTTTATAGGCGGGAGTCTGTCTACGAGCAGTACTTC.